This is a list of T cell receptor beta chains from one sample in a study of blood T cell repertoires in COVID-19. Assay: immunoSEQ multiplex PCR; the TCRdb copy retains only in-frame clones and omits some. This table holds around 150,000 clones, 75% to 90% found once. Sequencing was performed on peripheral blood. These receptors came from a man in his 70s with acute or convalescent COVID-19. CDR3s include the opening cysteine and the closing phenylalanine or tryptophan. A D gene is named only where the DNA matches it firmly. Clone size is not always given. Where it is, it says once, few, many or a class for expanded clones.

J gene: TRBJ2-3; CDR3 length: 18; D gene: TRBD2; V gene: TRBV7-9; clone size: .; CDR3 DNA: TGTGCCAGCAGCCGCTACCTAACTAGCGGGACGTACACAGATACGCAGTATTTT; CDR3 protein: CASSRYLTSGTYTDTQYF
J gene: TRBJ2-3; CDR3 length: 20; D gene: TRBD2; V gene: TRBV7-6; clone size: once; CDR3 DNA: TGTGCCAGCAGCTTAGCGGTCCCCGGACTAGCGGGGGGGCGCACAGATACGCAGTATTTT; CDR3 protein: CASSLAVPGLAGGRTDTQYF
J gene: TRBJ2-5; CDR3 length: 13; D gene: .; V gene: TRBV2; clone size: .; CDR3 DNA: TGTGCCAGCACTGGTTACGGGGGTGAGACCCAGTACTTC; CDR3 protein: CASTGYGGETQYF
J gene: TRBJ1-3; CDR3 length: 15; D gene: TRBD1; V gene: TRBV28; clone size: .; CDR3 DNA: TGTGCCAGCAGTCCAACAGGGGGCTCTGGAAACACCATATATTTT; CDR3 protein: CASSPTGGSGNTIYF
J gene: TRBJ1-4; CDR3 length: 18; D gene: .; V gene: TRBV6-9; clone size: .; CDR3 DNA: TGTGCCAGCAGTTATACCGAGGGGGTGATCTTAGGGAATGAAAAACTGTTTTTT; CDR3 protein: CASSYTEGVILGNEKLFF
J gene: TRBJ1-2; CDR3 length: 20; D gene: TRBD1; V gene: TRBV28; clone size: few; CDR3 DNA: TGTGCCAGCAGTTTAGGGTCATGGGTCTATGACAGGGAGGCTGGCTATGGCTACACCTTC; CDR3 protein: CASSLGSWVYDREAGYGYTF
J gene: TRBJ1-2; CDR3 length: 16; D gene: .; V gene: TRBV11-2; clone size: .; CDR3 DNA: TGTGCCAGCAGCTTAATTCATCCGAGGAGCGACTATGGCTACACCTTC; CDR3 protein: CASSLIHPRSDYGYTF
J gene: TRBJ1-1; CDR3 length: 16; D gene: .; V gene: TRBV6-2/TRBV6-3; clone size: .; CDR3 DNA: TGTGCCAGCAGTTCCTACCTAAGTGGGCGGAACACTGAAGCTTTCTTT; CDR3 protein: CASSSYLSGRNTEAFF
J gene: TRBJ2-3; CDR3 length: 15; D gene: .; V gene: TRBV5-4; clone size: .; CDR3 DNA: TGTGCCAGCAGCTCCGACAGGTACAGGACAGATACGCAGTATTTT; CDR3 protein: CASSSDRYRTDTQYF
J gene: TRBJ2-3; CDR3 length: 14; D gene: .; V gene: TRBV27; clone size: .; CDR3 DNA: TGTGCCAGCAGTTTAGGACAACAGGAGAGTACGCAGTATTTT; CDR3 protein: CASSLGQQESTQYF
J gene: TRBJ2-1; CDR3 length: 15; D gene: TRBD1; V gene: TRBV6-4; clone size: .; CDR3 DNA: TGTGCCAGCAGGCTGACAGGGGGCATATACAATGAGCAGTTCTTC; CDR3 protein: CASRLTGGIYNEQFF
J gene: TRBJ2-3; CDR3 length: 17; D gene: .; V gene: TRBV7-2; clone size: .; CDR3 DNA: TGTGCCAGCAGCCTCCGTGTAGCGGACCCCAGCACAGATACGCAGTATTTT; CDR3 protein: CASSLRVADPSTDTQYF
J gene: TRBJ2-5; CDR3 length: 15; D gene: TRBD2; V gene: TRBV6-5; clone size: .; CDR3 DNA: TGTGCCAGCAGTTACTCGACTAGCGGGAGTCAGACCCAGTACTTC; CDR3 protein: CASSYSTSGSQTQYF
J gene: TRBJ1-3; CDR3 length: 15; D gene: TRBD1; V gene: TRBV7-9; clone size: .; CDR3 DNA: TGTGCCAGCAGCTTGTCAGGGGGCTCTGGAAACACCATATATTTT; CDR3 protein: CASSLSGGSGNTIYF
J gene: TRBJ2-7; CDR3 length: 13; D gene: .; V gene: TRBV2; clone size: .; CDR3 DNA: TGTGCCAGCAGTACAGGGACACTTGGCGAGCAGTACTTC; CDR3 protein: CASSTGTLGEQYF
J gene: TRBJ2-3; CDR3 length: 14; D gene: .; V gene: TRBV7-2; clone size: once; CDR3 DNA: TGTGCCAGCAGCTTAGTCCCCTCTGCAGATACGCAGTATTTT; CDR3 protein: CASSLVPSADTQYF
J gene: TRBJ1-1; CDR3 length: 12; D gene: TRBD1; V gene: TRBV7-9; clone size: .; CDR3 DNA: TGTGCCAGCAGCCAGACAGGGGGTGAAGCTTTCTTT; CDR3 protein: CASSQTGGEAFF
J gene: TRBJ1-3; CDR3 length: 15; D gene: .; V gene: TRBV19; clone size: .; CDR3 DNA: TGTGCCAGTAAGCCAGGGAGGGTTGCTGGAAACACCATATATTTT; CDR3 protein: CASKPGRVAGNTIYF
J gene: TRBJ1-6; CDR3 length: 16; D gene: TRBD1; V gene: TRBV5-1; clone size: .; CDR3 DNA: TGCGCCAGCAGCTCACCCGGGACAGGGGTAGATTCACCCCTCCACTTT; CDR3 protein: CASSSPGTGVDSPLHF
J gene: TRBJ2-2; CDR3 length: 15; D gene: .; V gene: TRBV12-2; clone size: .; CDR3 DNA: TGTGCAAGTCGCTACCGGGACAGGGGGACCGGGGAGCTGTTTTTT; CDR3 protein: CASRYRDRGTGELFF
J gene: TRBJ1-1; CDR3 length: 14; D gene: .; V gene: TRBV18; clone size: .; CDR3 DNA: TGTGCCAGCTCAACCCCTCAGACATTCTCGGGGGCTTTCTTT; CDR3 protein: CASSTPQTFSGAFF
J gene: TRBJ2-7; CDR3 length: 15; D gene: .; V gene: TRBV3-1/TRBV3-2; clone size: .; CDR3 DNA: TGTGCCAGCAGCCGGGGTCCGGACAACTCCTACGAGCAGTACTTC; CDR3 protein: CASSRGPDNSYEQYF
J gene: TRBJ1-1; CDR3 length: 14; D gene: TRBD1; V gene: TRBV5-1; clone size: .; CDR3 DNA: TGCGCCAGCAGCTTGGACAGGGGGGGCACTGAAGCTTTCTTT; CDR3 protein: CASSLDRGGTEAFF
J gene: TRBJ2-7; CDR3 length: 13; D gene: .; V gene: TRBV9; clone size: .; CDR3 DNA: TGTGCCAGCAGCGGGAACACAGGGGAGGCGCAGTACTTC; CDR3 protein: CASSGNTGEAQYF
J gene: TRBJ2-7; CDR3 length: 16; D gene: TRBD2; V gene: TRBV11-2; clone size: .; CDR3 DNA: TGTGCCAGCAGCCGGGAGGTAGCGGATTACCCCTACGAGCAGTACTTC; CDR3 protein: CASSREVADYPYEQYF
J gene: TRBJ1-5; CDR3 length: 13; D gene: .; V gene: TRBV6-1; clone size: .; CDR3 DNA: TGTGCCAGCAGTGAAGCGCGGGGCGGGCCCCAGCATTTT; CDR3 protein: CASSEARGGPQHF
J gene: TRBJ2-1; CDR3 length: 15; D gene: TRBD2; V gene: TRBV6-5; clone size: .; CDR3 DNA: TGTGCCAGCAGGCAACTAGCGGGAGATTTGTATGAGCAGTTCTTC; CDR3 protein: CASRQLAGDLYEQFF
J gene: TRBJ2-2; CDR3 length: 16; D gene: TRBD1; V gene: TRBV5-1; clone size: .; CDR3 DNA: TGCGCCAGCAGCTCCCAGACAGGGATGAACACCGGGGAGCTGTTTTTT; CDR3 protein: CASSSQTGMNTGELFF
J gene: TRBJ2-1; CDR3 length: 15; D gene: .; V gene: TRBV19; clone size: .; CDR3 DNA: TGTGCCAGTAGTATCCAGGGGGGTTCCTACAATGAGCAGTTCTTC; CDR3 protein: CASSIQGGSYNEQFF
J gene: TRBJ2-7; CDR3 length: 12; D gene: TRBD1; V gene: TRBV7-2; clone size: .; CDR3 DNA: TGTGCCAGCAGCCACCCAGGGGGCGTGCAGTACTTC; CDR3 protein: CASSHPGGVQYF
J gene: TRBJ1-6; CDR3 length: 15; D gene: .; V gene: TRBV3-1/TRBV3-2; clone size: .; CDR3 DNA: TGTGCCAGCAGCCAAGAAGGCACAGGGCTCTCACCCCTCCACTTT; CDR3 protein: CASSQEGTGLSPLHF
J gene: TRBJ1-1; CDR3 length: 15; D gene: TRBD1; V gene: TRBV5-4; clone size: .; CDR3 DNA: TGTGCCAGCAGCCAATATGACAGGGCAAACACTGAAGCTTTCTTT; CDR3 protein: CASSQYDRANTEAFF
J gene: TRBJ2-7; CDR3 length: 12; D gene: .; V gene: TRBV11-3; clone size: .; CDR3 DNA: TGTGCCAGCAGCAAGCAGGGGGGCGAGCAGTACTTC; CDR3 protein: CASSKQGGEQYF
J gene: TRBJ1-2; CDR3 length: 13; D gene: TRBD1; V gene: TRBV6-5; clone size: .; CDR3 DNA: TGTGCCAGCAGAAGCGACAGGGGCCGCGGCTACACCTTC; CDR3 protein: CASRSDRGRGYTF
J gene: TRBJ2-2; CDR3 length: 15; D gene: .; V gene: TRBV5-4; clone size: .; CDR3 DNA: TGTGCCAGCAGCCCCTCGACAGCATACACCGGGGAGCTGTTTTTT; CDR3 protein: CASSPSTAYTGELFF
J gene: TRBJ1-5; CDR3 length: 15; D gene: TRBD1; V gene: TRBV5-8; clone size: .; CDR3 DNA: TGTGCCAGCAACCCCGGACAGGGAAGGGGTCAGCCCCAGCATTTT; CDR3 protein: CASNPGQGRGQPQHF
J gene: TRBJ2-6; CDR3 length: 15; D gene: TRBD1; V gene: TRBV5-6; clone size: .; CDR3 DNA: TGTGCCAGCGGACAGGGTACTACTGGGGCCAACGTCCTGACTTTC; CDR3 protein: CASGQGTTGANVLTF
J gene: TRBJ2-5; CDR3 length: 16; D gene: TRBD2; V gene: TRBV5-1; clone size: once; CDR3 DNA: TGCGCCAGCAGCCAAAAGACTAGCGGGGACCAAGAGACCCAGTACTTC; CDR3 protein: CASSQKTSGDQETQYF
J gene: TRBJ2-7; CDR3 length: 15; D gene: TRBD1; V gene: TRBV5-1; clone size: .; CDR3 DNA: TGCGCCAGCAGCTCGGGACAGGGGATCTCCTACGAGCAGTACTTC; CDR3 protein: CASSSGQGISYEQYF
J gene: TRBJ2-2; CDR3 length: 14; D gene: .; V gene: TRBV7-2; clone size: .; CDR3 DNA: TGTGCCAGCAGCCCAGGGTTTACGGCCGGGGAGCTGTTTTTT; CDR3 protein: CASSPGFTAGELFF
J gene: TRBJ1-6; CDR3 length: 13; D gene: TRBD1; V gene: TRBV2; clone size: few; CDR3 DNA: TGTGCCAGCAGTACTACAGGGGAATCACCCCTCCACTTT; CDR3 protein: CASSTTGESPLHF
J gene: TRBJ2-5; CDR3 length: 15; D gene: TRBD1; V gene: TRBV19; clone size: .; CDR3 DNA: TGTGCCAGTAGTACTACAGGGGCAGGGGTGGAGACCCAGTACTTC; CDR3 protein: CASSTTGAGVETQYF
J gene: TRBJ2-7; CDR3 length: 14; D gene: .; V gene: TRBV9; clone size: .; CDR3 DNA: TGTGCCAGCAGCGTAGCGGTACAGGTAGGAGAGCAGTACTTC; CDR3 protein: CASSVAVQVGEQYF
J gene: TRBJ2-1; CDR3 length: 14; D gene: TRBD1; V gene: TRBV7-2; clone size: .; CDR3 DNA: TGTGCCAACAACAGGGGGTCCTCCTACAATGAGCAGTTCTTC; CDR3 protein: CANNRGSSYNEQFF
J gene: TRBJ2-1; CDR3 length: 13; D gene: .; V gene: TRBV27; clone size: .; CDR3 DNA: TGTGCCAGCAGTTTGGGCCTTGTCCTGGGGCAGTTCTTC; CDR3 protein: CASSLGLVLGQFF
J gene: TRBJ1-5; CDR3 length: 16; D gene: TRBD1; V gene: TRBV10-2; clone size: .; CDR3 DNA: TGCGCCAGCAGTGATAGGGGGCAGGGGGTAGGACAGCCCCAGCATTTT; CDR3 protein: CASSDRGQGVGQPQHF
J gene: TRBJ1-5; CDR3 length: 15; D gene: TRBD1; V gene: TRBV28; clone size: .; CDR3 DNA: TGTGCCAGTAACGACAGGGTTCCTTACAATCAGCCCCAGCATTTT; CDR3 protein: CASNDRVPYNQPQHF
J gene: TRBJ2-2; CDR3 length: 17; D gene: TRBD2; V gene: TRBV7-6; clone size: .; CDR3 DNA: TGTGCCAGCAGCTCCCGATGGGAGCGGGAGAACACCGGGGAGCTGTTTTTT; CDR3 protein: CASSSRWERENTGELFF
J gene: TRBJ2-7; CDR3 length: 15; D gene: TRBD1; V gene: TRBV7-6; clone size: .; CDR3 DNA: TGTGCCAGCAGCTCCAGGACAGGGAGGTTTTACGAGCAGTACTTC; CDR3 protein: CASSSRTGRFYEQYF
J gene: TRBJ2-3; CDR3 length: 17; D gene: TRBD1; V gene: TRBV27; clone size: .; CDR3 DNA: TGTGCCAGCAGTTTATTCCAGACAGGGCTGAGCACAGATACGCAGTATTTT; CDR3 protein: CASSLFQTGLSTDTQYF
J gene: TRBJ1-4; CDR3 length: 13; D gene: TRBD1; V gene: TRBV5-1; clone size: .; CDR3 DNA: TGCGCCGGCTACAGGGGCGTCTATGAAAAACTGTTTTTT; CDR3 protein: CAGYRGVYEKLFF
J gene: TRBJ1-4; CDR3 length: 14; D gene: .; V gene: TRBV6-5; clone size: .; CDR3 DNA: TGTGCCAGCCAAAACCCGGCAACTAATGAAAAACTGTTTTTT; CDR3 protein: CASQNPATNEKLFF
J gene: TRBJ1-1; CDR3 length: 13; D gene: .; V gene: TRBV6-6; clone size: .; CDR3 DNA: TGTGCCACCAGGACGGGTGGGGGGGCTGAAGCTTTCTTT; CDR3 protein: CATRTGGGAEAFF
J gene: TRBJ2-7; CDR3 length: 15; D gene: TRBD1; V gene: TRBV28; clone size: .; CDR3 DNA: TGTGCCAGCAGTACCCCGGGACAGGGTACCTACGAGCAGTACTTC; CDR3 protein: CASSTPGQGTYEQYF
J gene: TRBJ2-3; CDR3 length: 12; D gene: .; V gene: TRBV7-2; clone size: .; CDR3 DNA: TGTGCCAGCAGCTTTTCCAGGGATACGCAGTATTTT; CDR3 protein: CASSFSRDTQYF
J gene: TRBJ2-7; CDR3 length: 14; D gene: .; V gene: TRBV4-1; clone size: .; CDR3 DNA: TGCGCCAGCAGCCACGCCATGGGGGGATACGAGCAGTACTTC; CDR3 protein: CASSHAMGGYEQYF
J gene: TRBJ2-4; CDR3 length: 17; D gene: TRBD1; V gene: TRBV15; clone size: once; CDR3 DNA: TGTGCCACCAGCAGCCTCAACGCCCGGGACAGCAAAAACATTCAGTACTTC; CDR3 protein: CATSSLNARDSKNIQYF
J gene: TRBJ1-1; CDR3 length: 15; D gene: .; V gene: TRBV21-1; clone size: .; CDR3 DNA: TGTGCCAGCAGCAAAGGTCCAGGTCTAACCTCTGAAGCTTTCTTT; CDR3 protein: CASSKGPGLTSEAFF